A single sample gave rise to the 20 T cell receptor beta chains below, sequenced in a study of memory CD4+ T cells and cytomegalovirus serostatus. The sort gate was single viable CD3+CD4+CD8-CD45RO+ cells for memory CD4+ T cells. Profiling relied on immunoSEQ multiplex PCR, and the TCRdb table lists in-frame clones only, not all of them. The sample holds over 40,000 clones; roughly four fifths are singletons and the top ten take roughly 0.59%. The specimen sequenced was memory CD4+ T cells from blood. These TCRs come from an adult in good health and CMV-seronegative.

Written as DNA, the CDR3 is TGTGCCAGCTCTGGGACCTCCATTCAGCCCCAGCATTTT. Protein sequence: CASSGTSIQPQHF. The chain links TRBV28 to TRBJ1-5, with a possible D match to TRBD1 (5 bases). V was cut by 8 bases and J by 6 bases, with 14 bases left in between. Germline CDR1 MDHEN, CDR2 SYDVKM. The CDR3 is 13 residues long.

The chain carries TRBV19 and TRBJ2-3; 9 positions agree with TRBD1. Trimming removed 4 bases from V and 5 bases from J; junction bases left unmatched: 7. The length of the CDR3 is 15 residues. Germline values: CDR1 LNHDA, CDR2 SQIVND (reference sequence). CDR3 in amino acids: CASSTGQGSRDTQYF. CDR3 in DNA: TGTGCCAGTAGTACCGGACAGGGGAGTCGAGATACGCAGTATTTT.

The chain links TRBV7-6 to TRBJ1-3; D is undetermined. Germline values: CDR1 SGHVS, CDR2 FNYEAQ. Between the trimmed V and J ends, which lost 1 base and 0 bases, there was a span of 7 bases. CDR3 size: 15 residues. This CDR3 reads CASSLDAGSGNTIYF. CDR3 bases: TGTGCCAGCAGCTTAGACGCGGGCTCTGGAAACACCATATATTTT.

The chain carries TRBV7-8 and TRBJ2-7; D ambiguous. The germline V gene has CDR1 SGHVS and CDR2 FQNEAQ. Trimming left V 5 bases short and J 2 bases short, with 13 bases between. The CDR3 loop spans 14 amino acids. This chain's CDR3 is CASSPEESTYEQYF. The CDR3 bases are TGTGCCAGCAGCCCAGAGGAAAGCACCTACGAGCAGTACTTC.

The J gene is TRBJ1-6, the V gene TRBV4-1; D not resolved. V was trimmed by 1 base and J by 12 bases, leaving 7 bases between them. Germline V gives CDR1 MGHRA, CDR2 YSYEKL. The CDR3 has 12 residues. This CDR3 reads CASSQGLGPLHF. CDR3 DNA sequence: TGCGCCAGCAGCCAAGGTTTAGGACCCCTCCACTTT.

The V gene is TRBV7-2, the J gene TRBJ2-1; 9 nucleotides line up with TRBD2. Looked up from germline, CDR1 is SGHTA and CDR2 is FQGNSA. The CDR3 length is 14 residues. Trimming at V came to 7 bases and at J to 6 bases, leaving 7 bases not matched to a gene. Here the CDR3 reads CASTPGLAFNEQFF. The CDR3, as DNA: TGTGCCAGCACACCGGGACTAGCATTCAATGAGCAGTTCTTC.

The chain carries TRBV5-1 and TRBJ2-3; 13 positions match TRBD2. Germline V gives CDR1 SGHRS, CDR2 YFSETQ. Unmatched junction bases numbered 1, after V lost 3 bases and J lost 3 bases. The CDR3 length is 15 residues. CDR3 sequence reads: CASSSGLAGTDTQYF. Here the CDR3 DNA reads TGCGCCAGCAGCTCGGGACTAGCGGGGACAGATACGCAGTATTTT.

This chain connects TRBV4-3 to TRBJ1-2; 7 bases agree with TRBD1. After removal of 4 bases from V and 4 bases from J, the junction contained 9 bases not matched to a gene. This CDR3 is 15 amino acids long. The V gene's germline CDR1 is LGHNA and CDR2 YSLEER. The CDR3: CASSPETGIGYGYTF. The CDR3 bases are TGCGCCAGCAGCCCCGAGACAGGGATTGGCTATGGCTACACCTTC.

The CDR3 sequence is CASSLAWGSGYTF. CDR3 bases: TGTGCCAGCAGCTTGGCCTGGGGCAGCGGCTACACCTTC. The chain couples TRBV5-4 to TRBJ1-2; perhaps TRBD1 as D (5 bases). The germline V gene has CDR1 SGHNT and CDR2 YYREEE (reference sequence). The CDR3 sequence is 13 residues long. Trimming cost V 0 bases and J 8 bases, with 11 bases left between them.

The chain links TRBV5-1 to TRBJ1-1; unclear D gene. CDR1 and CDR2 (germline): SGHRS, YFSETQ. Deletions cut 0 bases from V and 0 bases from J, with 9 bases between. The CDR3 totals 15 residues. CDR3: CASSLVPAMNTEAFF. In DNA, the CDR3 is TGCGCCAGCAGCTTGGTTCCAGCAATGAACACTGAAGCTTTCTTT. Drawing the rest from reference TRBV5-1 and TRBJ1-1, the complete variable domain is KAGVTQTPRYLIKTRGQQVTLSCSPISGHRSVSWYQQTPGQGLQFLFEYFSETQRNKGNFPGRFSGRQFSNSRSEMNVSTLELGDSALYLCASSLVPAMNTEAFFGQGTRLTVV.

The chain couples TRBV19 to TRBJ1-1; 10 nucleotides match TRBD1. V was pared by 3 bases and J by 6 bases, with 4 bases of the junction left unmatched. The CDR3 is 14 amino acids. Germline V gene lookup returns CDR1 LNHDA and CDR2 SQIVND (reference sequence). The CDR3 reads CASSMGQGQAEAFF. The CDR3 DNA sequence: TGTGCCAGTAGTATGGGACAGGGGCAAGCTGAAGCTTTCTTT.

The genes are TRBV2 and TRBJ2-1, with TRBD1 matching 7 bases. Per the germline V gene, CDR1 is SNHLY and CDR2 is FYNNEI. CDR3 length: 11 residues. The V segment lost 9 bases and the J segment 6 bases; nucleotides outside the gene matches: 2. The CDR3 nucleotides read TGTGCCAGTGACAGGGTCAATGAGCAGTTCTTC. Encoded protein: CASDRVNEQFF.

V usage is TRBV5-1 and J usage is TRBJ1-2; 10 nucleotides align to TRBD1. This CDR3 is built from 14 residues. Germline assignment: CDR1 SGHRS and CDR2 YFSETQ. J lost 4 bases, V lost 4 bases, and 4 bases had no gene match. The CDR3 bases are TGCGCCAGCAGCGTGGGACAGGGGAGCTATGGCTACACCTTC. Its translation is CASSVGQGSYGYTF.

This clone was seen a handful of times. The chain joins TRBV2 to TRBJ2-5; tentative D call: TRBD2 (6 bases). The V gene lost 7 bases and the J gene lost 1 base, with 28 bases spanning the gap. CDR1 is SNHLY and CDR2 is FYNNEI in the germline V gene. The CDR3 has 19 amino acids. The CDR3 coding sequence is TGTGCCAGCAATGACCAGGTCGACATTTATTTAGCGGCCCAAGAGACCCAGTACTTC. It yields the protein CASNDQVDIYLAAQETQYF.

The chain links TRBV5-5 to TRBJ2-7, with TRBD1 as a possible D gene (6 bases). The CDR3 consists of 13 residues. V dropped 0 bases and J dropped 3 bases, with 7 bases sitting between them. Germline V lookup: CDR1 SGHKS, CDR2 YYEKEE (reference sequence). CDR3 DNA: TGTGCCAGCAGCTTGGGGACAGACTACGAGCAGTACTTC. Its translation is CASSLGTDYEQYF.

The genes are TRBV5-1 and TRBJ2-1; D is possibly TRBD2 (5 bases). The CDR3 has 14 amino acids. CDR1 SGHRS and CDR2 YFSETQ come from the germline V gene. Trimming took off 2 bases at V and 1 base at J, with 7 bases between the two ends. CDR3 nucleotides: TGCGCCAGCAGCTTCGGGGAATCCTACAATGAGCAGTTCTTC. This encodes CASSFGESYNEQFF. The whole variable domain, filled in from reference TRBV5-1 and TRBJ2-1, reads KAGVTQTPRYLIKTRGQQVTLSCSPISGHRSVSWYQQTPGQGLQFLFEYFSETQRNKGNFPGRFSGRQFSNSRSEMNVSTLELGDSALYLCASSFGESYNEQFFGPGTRLTVL.

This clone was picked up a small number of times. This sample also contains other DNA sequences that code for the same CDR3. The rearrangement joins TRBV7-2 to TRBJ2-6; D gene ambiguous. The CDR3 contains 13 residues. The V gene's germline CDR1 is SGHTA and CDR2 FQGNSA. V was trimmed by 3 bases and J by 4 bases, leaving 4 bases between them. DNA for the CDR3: TGTGCCAGCAGCTTCTTCGGGGCCAACGTCCTGACTTTC. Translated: CASSFFGANVLTF.

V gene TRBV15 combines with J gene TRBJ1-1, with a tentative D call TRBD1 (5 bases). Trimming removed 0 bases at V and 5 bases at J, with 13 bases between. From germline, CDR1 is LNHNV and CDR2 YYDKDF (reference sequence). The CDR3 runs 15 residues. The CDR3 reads CATSRDFGRVTEAFF. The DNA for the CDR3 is TGTGCCACCAGCAGAGATTTCGGCAGGGTAACTGAAGCTTTCTTT.

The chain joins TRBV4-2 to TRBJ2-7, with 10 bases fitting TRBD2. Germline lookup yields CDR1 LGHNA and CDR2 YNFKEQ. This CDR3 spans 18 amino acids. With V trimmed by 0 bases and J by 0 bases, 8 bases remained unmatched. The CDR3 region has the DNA TGTGCCAGCAGCCAAGAAATTAGCGGGGGGCCCAACTCCTACGAGCAGTACTTC. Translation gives CASSQEISGGPNSYEQYF.

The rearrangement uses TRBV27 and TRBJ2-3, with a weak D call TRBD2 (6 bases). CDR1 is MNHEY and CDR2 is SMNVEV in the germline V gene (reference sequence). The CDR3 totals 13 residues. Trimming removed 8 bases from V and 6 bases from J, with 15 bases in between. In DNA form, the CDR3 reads TGTGCCAGCCGCACAGCGGGCGGGGATACGCAGTATTTT. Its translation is CASRTAGGDTQYF.